One sample yielded the 15 T cell receptor beta chains listed below, sequenced in a study of T cell repertoires in cytomegalovirus infection. TCRdb itself ran the reads through MiXCR, one entry per CDR3 protein. Altogether more than 500,000 distinct CDR3 sequences are present, 15% to 20% being singletons, with the ten largest covering around 25%. The sequencing input was CD8+ T cells from PBMCs. These receptors originate from a human donor in good health (CMV status not recorded). Some clones in this sample may be carry-over from other donors' samples.

J is TRBJ2-3 and V is TRBV7-9; D not certain. The germline V gene has CDR1 SEHNR and CDR2 FQNEAQ (reference sequence). Trimming pared 1 base from V and 0 bases from J, leaving 8 bases between. This CDR3 is built from 15 residues. CDR3 sequence reads: CASSLVQKSTDTQYF. The CDR3 DNA reads as TGTGCCAGCAGCTTAGTTCAGAAAAGCACAGATACGCAGTATTTT.

This clonotype turned up a few times. V gene TRBV6-1 combines with J gene TRBJ2-3, with D tentatively TRBD1 (6 bases). The CDR3 extends over 16 amino acids. Germline values: CDR1 MNHNS, CDR2 SASEGT. V was trimmed by 2 bases and J by 7 bases, leaving 19 bases between them. CDR3 sequence: CASSEYREGTRNTQYF. The CDR3, as DNA: TGTGCCAGCAGTGAATACAGGGAAGGAACACGGAATACGCAGTATTTT.

As to this clonotype: One end of the junction varies from germline; a read error may be responsible. The CDR3 sequence: CASSQDASGGGSYNEQFF. CDR3 in DNA: TGTGCCAGCAGCCAAGATGCTAGCGGCGGGGGCTCCTACAATGAGCAGTTCTTC. The rearrangement links TRBV4-1 to TRBJ2-1, with 7 bases fitting TRBD2. Germline CDR1 reads MGHRA; CDR2 reads YSYEKL. CDR3 length: 18 amino acids.

The chain links TRBV15 to TRBJ1-4; no clear D. Germline V lookup: CDR1 LNHNV, CDR2 YYDKDF (reference sequence). This CDR3 comprises 11 residues. The V and J ends lost 6 bases and 9 bases respectively, with 8 bases between them. CDR3 nucleotide sequence: TGTGCCACCAGGGACCACAAAAAACTGTTTTTT. The encoded protein is CATRDHKKLFF.

This clonotype was found many times. V gene TRBV28 combines with J gene TRBJ2-7; tentatively, D is TRBD1 or TRBD2 (5 bases each). The CDR3 consists of 13 residues. With 6 bases removed from V and 2 bases from J, the gap between germline ends came to 11 bases. In germline, CDR1 is MDHEN, CDR2 SYDVKM. The CDR3 sequence is CASRRDGTYEQYF. CDR3 DNA: TGTGCCAGCAGACGGGACGGTACCTACGAGCAGTACTTC.

The table lists this clonotype with many counts. This sequence joins TRBV7-9 and TRBJ1-4; D is undetermined. V lost 4 bases, J lost 7 bases, and 16 bases lay in between. Looked up from germline, CDR1 is SEHNR and CDR2 is FQNEAQ (reference sequence). The CDR3 is made up of 15 amino acids. DNA of the CDR3: TGTGCCAGCAGCTCCTCGGTGGCCGGCGGTGAAAAACTGTTTTTT. Translated: CASSSSVAGGEKLFF.

Of note for this clonotype: It may be a read error: a sequence one base away is much more abundant. This CDR3 is missing its conserved last phenylalanine or tryptophan, likely due to a read error. This chain joins TRBV5-6 and TRBJ2-7, with 9 bases lining up with TRBD2. Germline V gene sequence: CDR1 SGHDT, CDR2 YYEEEE. V lost 2 bases, J lost 5 bases, and 8 bases stayed unmatched. This CDR3 contains 15 residues. CDR3 sequence (DNA): TGTGCCAGCAGCTTTATGGCGGGAGGGCCCCACGAGCAGTACTTA. Protein product: CASSFMAGGPHEQYL.

This clonotype was observed at least ten times. The genes are TRBV7-2 and TRBJ2-7, with a weak D call TRBD2 (7 bases). The CDR3 loop spans 15 amino acids. V lost 5 bases and J 6 bases, leaving 20 bases between the germline ends. Germline V gives CDR1 SGHTA, CDR2 FQGNSA. The CDR3 DNA reads as TGTGCCAGCAGCCCGTCTAGCGGAGGGGGTCTCGAGCAGTACTTC. Protein sequence: CASSPSSGGGLEQYF.

J is TRBJ2-3 and V is TRBV2; no reliable D call. The CDR3 consists of 15 residues. The germline gives CDR1 SNHLY, CDR2 FYNNEI. The ends were cut back, 7 bases at V and 0 bases at J, with 14 bases in the middle. The chain's CDR3 is CASTVFLSSTDTQYF. CDR3 nucleotides: TGTGCCAGCACCGTCTTCCTGAGTAGCACAGATACGCAGTATTTT.

V usage is TRBV20-1 and J usage is TRBJ2-5; 8 bases line up with TRBD2. Germline CDR1 DFQATT, CDR2 SNEGSKA (reference sequence). CDR3 length: 14 amino acids. V gave up 7 bases and J gave up 5 bases; unmatched junction bases: 12. In DNA form, the CDR3 reads TGCAGTGTCGCAAGCGGGGGTTTGTTGGAGACCCAGTACTTC. It translates to CSVASGGLLETQYF.

This clonotype was observed at least ten times. The chain couples TRBV7-8 to TRBJ2-7, with 8 bases fitting TRBD2. Trimming at V came to 8 bases and at J to 0 bases, leaving 9 bases not matched to a gene. CDR1 SGHVS and CDR2 FQNEAQ come from the germline V gene. This CDR3 is 15 amino acids long. The CDR3 here is CASCGGGPSSYEQYF. The DNA for the CDR3 is TGTGCCAGCTGCGGCGGGGGGCCTAGCTCCTACGAGCAGTACTTC. Drawing the rest from reference TRBV7-8 and TRBJ2-7, the complete variable domain is GAGVSQSPRYKVAKRGQDVALRCDPISGHVSLFWYQQALGQGPEFLTYFQNEAQLDKSGLPSDRFFAERPEGSVSTLKIQRTQQEDSAVYLCASCGGGPSSYEQYFGPGTRLTVT.

This chain uses TRBV27 with TRBJ2-6, with a weak D call TRBD2 (5 bases). This CDR3 is 16 amino acids long. Germline assignment: CDR1 MNHEY and CDR2 SMNVEV (reference sequence). V was cut by 8 bases and J by 4 bases, with 18 bases left in between. CDR3 bases: TGTGCCAGCCGACACCCCGGGGTTCTGGGGGCCAACGTCCTGACTTTC. Its protein is CASRHPGVLGANVLTF.

This clonotype was seen repeatedly, ten times or more. CDR3 amino acids: CASSLKGLSYEQYF. The CDR3 DNA sequence: TGTGCCAGCAGCTTAAAGGGACTATCCTACGAGCAGTACTTC. The chain is built from TRBV7-9 and TRBJ2-7; 7 bases align to TRBD2. The CDR3 length is 14 residues. The J segment lost 1 base and the V segment lost 2 bases, leaving 2 bases of the junction unmatched. The germline CDR1 and CDR2 sequences are SEHNR and FQNEAQ (reference sequence).

The chain combines TRBV6-8 with TRBJ2-1; 13 bases are shared with TRBD2. V was pared by 6 bases and J by 13 bases, with 9 bases of the junction left unmatched. CDR1 and CDR2 from the germline V gene are MNHGY and SAAAGT. The CDR3 runs 14 residues. Here the CDR3 reads CASSDTSGRAGQFF. CDR3 DNA sequence: TGTGCCAGCAGCGACACTAGCGGGAGGGCGGGACAGTTCTTC.

This clonotype was seen once. A read error is possible here, since a much larger clone lies one base away. The rearrangement uses TRBV7-7 and TRBJ2-5; tentative D call: TRBD2 (6 bases). CDR1 is SSHAT, CDR2 FNYEAQ, per germline (reference sequence). The CDR3 spans 14 residues. The CDR3 DNA reads TGTGCTAGCGGCTTAACCTTCACCGGGGAGACCCAGTACTTC. This gives the protein CASGLTFTGETQYF.